Below are 30 T cell receptor beta chains sequenced from a single sample in a study of vaccination and CD4 T cells after COVID-19. TCRdb itself ran the PCR reads through MiXCR, one entry per CDR3 protein. The sample carries about 21,000 distinct CDR3 sequences, more than 45% recorded once. Here the sequenced sample was CD4+ T cells from blood, taken before SARS-CoV-2 vaccination. These receptors all stem from a human donor who had recovered from COVID-19.

This chain uses TRBV7-4 with TRBJ1-3; D unresolved. The CDR3 spans 17 residues. Germline lookup yields CDR1 SGHVT and CDR2 SQSDAQ. V was clipped by 5 bases and J by 0 bases, with 17 bases between them. The CDR3 sequence is CASSTSGGTPSGNTIYF. In DNA form, the CDR3 reads TGTGCCAGCAGCACCAGCGGAGGAACTCCCTCTGGAAACACCATATATTTT.

The chain recombines TRBV18 with TRBJ2-7; D remains unclear. Germline V gene lookup returns CDR1 KGHSH and CDR2 LQKENI. The V and J ends lost 2 bases and 3 bases respectively, with 8 bases between them. The CDR3 runs to 13 residues. CDR3 in amino acids: CASSPLVGYEQYF. The CDR3 DNA is TGTGCCAGCTCACCATTAGTAGGCTACGAGCAGTACTTC.

This chain connects TRBV7-9 to TRBJ2-1; 10 bases are shared with TRBD2. With 4 bases clipped from V and 8 bases from J, the junction kept 8 bases outside the gene matches. The germline V gene encodes CDR1 SEHNR and CDR2 FQNEAQ (reference sequence). The CDR3 totals 15 residues. This CDR3 reads CASSSGTSDADEQFF. CDR3 coding DNA: TGTGCCAGCAGCTCCGGGACTAGCGATGCGGATGAGCAGTTCTTC.

This clonotype occurred once. J is TRBJ1-5 and V is TRBV30; no reliable D call. From germline, CDR1 is GTSNPN and CDR2 SVGIG (reference sequence). The CDR3 length is 13 residues. V was shortened by 0 bases and J by 4 bases, with 7 bases between the two germline ends. The CDR3 DNA reads TGTGCCTGGAGTGTACGCGGAAATCAGCCCCAGCATTTT. This sequence encodes CAWSVRGNQPQHF.

This clonotype has just one count. The chain uses TRBV7-9 and TRBJ1-4; D is ambiguous. Germline V gene data show CDR1 as SEHNR and CDR2 as FQNEAQ (reference sequence). The ends were cut back, 6 bases at V and 16 bases at J, with 36 bases in the middle. This CDR3 is built from 18 residues. For the CDR3, the DNA is TGTGCCAGCAGTTCAAGCGGTAGCAACTTCGGGAGTTGGGGAACTCAGTTTTTT. This sequence encodes CASSSSGSNFGSWGTQFF.

The table lists this clonotype with a few counts. The rearrangement joins TRBV19 to TRBJ2-3; no reliable D call. The germline V gene encodes CDR1 LNHDA and CDR2 SQIVND (reference sequence). The CDR3 totals 14 residues. V was clipped by 6 bases and J by 0 bases, with 10 bases between them. The CDR3 is CASSPTSSTDTQYF. CDR3 nucleotide sequence: TGTGCCAGTAGCCCGACTTCTAGCACAGATACGCAGTATTTT. The variable domain in full, with the rest retrieved from reference TRBV19 and TRBJ2-3, is DGGITQSPKYLFRKEGQNVTLSCEQNLNHDAMYWYRQDPGQGLRLIYYSQIVNDFQKGDIAEGYSVSREKKESFPLTVTSAQKNPTAFYLCASSPTSSTDTQYFGPGTRLTVL.

The rearrangement joins TRBV5-1 to TRBJ1-1; D might be TRBD1 (6 bases). This CDR3 has 15 amino acids. Germline CDR1 and CDR2: SGHRS and YFSETQ. V lost 5 bases to trimming and J lost 2 bases, with 16 bases between them. The CDR3 sequence: CASRKDAGGNTEAFF. The DNA for the CDR3 is TGCGCCAGCAGAAAGGATGCGGGGGGCAACACTGAAGCTTTCTTT. The full variable domain, in which reference TRBV5-1 and TRBJ1-1 provide the parts outside the CDR3, is KAGVTQTPRYLIKTRGQQVTLSCSPISGHRSVSWYQQTPGQGLQFLFEYFSETQRNKGNFPGRFSGRQFSNSRSEMNVSTLELGDSALYLCASRKDAGGNTEAFFGQGTRLTVV.

This clonotype was observed a few times. This chain links TRBV20-1 with TRBJ1-5; D may be TRBD1 (6 bases). Germline V gives CDR1 DFQATT, CDR2 SNEGSKA (reference sequence). V dropped 3 bases and J dropped 6 bases, with 15 bases sitting between them. The CDR3 contains 14 residues. The CDR3, as DNA: TGCAGTGCTAGCGGGGGGCAAAGAAGTCAGCCCCAGCATTTT. Translated: CSASGGQRSQPQHF.

A few counts support this clonotype. V gene TRBV28 combines with J gene TRBJ2-5; 8 bases are shared with TRBD1. Germline V gives CDR1 MDHEN, CDR2 SYDVKM. The CDR3 consists of 14 residues. V was pared by 2 bases and J by 4 bases, with 3 bases of the junction left unmatched. Here the CDR3 reads CASSLQGAGETQYF. The CDR3 coding sequence is TGTGCCAGCAGTTTACAGGGGGCTGGAGAGACCCAGTACTTC.

The chain couples TRBV19 to TRBJ2-1, with D perhaps matching TRBD1 or TRBD2 (5 bases each). The CDR3 loop spans 13 amino acids. CDR1 is LNHDA and CDR2 is SQIVND in the germline V gene (reference sequence). The CDR3 spells CTKTGQRPNEQFF. As DNA, the CDR3 is TGTACCAAAACGGGGCAACGCCCCAATGAGCAGTTCTTC. The full variable domain, in which reference TRBV19 and TRBJ2-1 provide the parts outside the CDR3, is DGGITQSPKYLFRKEGQNVTLSCEQNLNHDAMYWYRQDPGQGLRLIYYSQIVNDFQKGDIAEGYSVSREKKESFPLTVTSAQKNPTAFYLCTKTGQRPNEQFFGPGTRLTVL.

The rearrangement joins TRBV20-1 to TRBJ2-1; 14 nucleotides align to TRBD2. V lost 1 base, J lost 8 bases, and 4 bases stayed unmatched. The germline V gene has CDR1 DFQATT and CDR2 SNEGSKA (reference sequence). The CDR3 is 15 residues long. This CDR3 reads CSARVRTSGRHEQFF. The CDR3 DNA follows: TGCAGTGCTAGAGTCCGGACTAGCGGGAGGCATGAGCAGTTCTTC.

This sequence joins TRBV7-9 and TRBJ2-6, with 8 positions matching TRBD2. After removal of 5 bases from V and 1 base from J, the junction contained 10 bases not matched to a gene. The CDR3 spans 18 residues. CDR1 and CDR2 (germline): SEHNR, FQNEAQ (reference sequence). CDR3 amino acids: CASSPGGGRVSGANVLTF. The DNA for the CDR3 is TGTGCCAGCAGCCCCGGGGGGGGCAGGGTATCTGGGGCCAACGTCCTGACTTTC.

In its sample, this clonotype was seen a few times. This rearrangement joins TRBV5-8 to TRBJ2-3, with 12 bases aligning to TRBD2. The CDR3 spans 15 residues. V was clipped by 6 bases and J by 3 bases; unmatched bases: 5. From germline, CDR1 is SGHTS and CDR2 YDEGEE. The CDR3 coding sequence is TGTGCCAGCATCCTAGCGGGAGGGCCAACAGATACGCAGTATTTT. Protein sequence: CASILAGGPTDTQYF.

The chain employs TRBV12-3 or TRBV12-4 and TRBJ2-5, with 12 bases lining up with TRBD2. CDR3 length: 18 amino acids. The V and J ends lost 6 bases and 5 bases, in that order; junction bases with no gene match: 16. The CDR3 DNA sequence: TGTGCCAGCAGACCAGGAGATCTAGCGGGAGGGGATGGGGAGACCCAGTACTTC. It codes for CASRPGDLAGGDGETQYF.

V and J are TRBV5-1 and TRBJ1-2; possibly TRBD1 for D (6 bases). The CDR3 runs 13 residues. The germline V gene has CDR1 SGHRS and CDR2 YFSETQ. V lost 3 bases to trimming and J lost 7 bases, with 13 bases between them. CDR3 sequence: CASSSQGSSGYTF. The CDR3 region has the DNA TGCGCCAGCAGCTCACAGGGTAGCTCTGGCTACACCTTC. The variable domain in full, with the rest retrieved from reference TRBV5-1 and TRBJ1-2, is KAGVTQTPRYLIKTRGQQVTLSCSPISGHRSVSWYQQTPGQGLQFLFEYFSETQRNKGNFPGRFSGRQFSNSRSEMNVSTLELGDSALYLCASSSQGSSGYTFGSGTRLTVV.

The J gene is TRBJ1-6, the V gene TRBV15; unclear D gene. Trimming cost V 1 base and J 10 bases, with 8 bases left between them. Germline CDR1 reads LNHNV; CDR2 reads YYDKDF (reference sequence). CDR3 length: 13 amino acids. CDR3 DNA sequence: TGTGCCACCAGCAGAGTACTAGCCTCACCCCTCCACTTT. Translating it yields CATSRVLASPLHF.

This clonotype was seen a handful of times. The chain is built from TRBV6-1 and TRBJ1-6; D may be TRBD1 (5 bases). This CDR3 is built from 15 residues. Trimming stripped 5 bases from V and 0 bases from J, with 8 bases between. The V gene's germline CDR1 is MNHNS and CDR2 SASEGT. The CDR3 DNA sequence: TGTGCCAGCAGTCGACAGAGCTCCTATAATTCACCCCTCCACTTT. Amino acid sequence: CASSRQSSYNSPLHF.

The V gene is TRBV6-1, the J gene TRBJ1-4; D is unresolved. CDR3 length: 14 residues. Trimming took off 3 bases at V and 7 bases at J, with 12 bases between the two ends. Germline CDR1 and CDR2: MNHNS and SASEGT. The CDR3 nucleotides read TGTGCCAGCAGTGAGAGGCTTCGGGGTGAAAAACTGTTTTTT. Its translation: CASSERLRGEKLFF.

A few counts support this clonotype. The DNA of the CDR3 is TGCAGTGCAGCGGGACAAACACAAGAGACCCAGTACTTC. The encoded protein is CSAAGQTQETQYF. The chain recombines TRBV20-1 with TRBJ2-5; possibly TRBD2 for D (7 bases). The germline V gene encodes CDR1 DFQATT and CDR2 SNEGSKA (reference sequence). Trimming cost V 6 bases and J 2 bases, with 13 bases left between them. The CDR3 sequence is 13 residues long.

The J gene is TRBJ2-5, the V gene TRBV6-5, with 14 bases lining up with TRBD2. V dropped 4 bases and J dropped 3; count of bases not matched to a gene: 4. Germline CDR1 and CDR2: MNHEY and SVGAGI. CDR3 length: 16 amino acids. CDR3 in DNA: TGTGCCAGCAGTTCCCCGACTAGCGGGAGGGAAGAGACCCAGTACTTC. It codes for CASSSPTSGREETQYF.

The V call is TRBV30, the J call TRBJ2-5; no reliable D call. Germline lookup yields CDR1 GTSNPN and CDR2 SVGIG (reference sequence). The CDR3 runs 14 residues. V lost 3 bases, J lost 4 bases, and 15 bases lay in between. The CDR3 reads CAWSQLGYGETQYF. CDR3 coding DNA: TGTGCCTGGAGCCAACTCGGCTATGGAGAGACCCAGTACTTC.

The genes are TRBV24-1 and TRBJ2-1; weak D call: TRBD1 (5 bases). Germline V gene data show CDR1 as KGHDR and CDR2 as SFDVKD. The CDR3 runs to 15 residues. Trimming left V 3 bases short and J 6 bases short, with 14 bases between. CDR3 amino acids: CATSDDSFGANEQFF. CDR3 sequence (DNA): TGTGCCACCAGTGATGACAGTTTCGGCGCCAATGAGCAGTTCTTC.

The gene calls are TRBV2 and TRBJ2-1, with 11 bases lining up with TRBD2. Germline V gene data show CDR1 as SNHLY and CDR2 as FYNNEI. Germline trimming cut 7 bases from V and 3 bases from J; bases unmatched to any gene: 5. This CDR3 comprises 15 residues. CDR3 DNA: TGTGCCAGCAAAGGGACTAGCGGAAACTACAATGAGCAGTTCTTC. Translating gives CASKGTSGNYNEQFF. Based on the CDR3 plus reference TRBV2 and TRBJ2-1, the full variable domain is EPEVTQTPSHQVTQMGQEVILRCVPISNHLYFYWYRQILGQKVEFLVSFYNNEISEKSEIFDDQFSVERPDGSNFTLKIRSTKLEDSAMYFCASKGTSGNYNEQFFGPGTRLTVL.

This clonotype was counted a few times. The rearrangement links TRBV6-2 or TRBV6-3 to TRBJ2-5, with D possibly being TRBD2 (5 bases). The CDR3 consists of 13 residues. V lost 5 bases to trimming and J lost 1 base, with 8 bases between them. Per the germline V gene, CDR1 is MNHEY and CDR2 is SVGEGT. For the CDR3, the DNA is TGTGCCAGCAGTGACGGGGTCCAAGAGACCCAGTACTTC. Protein product: CASSDGVQETQYF.

The V gene is TRBV2, the J gene TRBJ2-7, with 8 bases aligning to TRBD1. The germline V gene has CDR1 SNHLY and CDR2 FYNNEI. Losses at the gene ends were 9 bases for V and 2 bases for J; bases not matched to a gene: 15. The CDR3 contains 16 residues. The CDR3 sequence: CASHGELGQATYEQYF. CDR3 DNA sequence: TGTGCCAGTCACGGGGAATTGGGACAGGCTACCTACGAGCAGTACTTC.

The sample holds a few counts of this clonotype. This sequence joins TRBV7-2 and TRBJ2-3; the D gene is possibly TRBD2 (6 bases). Germline V lookup: CDR1 SGHTA, CDR2 FQGNSA. Trimming shortened V by 7 bases and J by 4 bases, and 18 bases separated the two germline ends. CDR3 length: 15 residues. CDR3 nucleotides: TGTGCCAGCACCCTCTTGGGCAGGGAGGCAGATACGCAGTATTTT. It translates to CASTLLGREADTQYF.

The rearrangement joins TRBV18 to TRBJ2-7; the D gene is possibly TRBD2 (5 bases). CDR1 and CDR2 from the germline V gene are KGHSH and LQKENI. V shed 6 bases and J shed 1 base, with 7 bases lying between them. The CDR3 covers 12 residues. The CDR3 loop reads CASSGGSYEQYF. Written as DNA, the CDR3 is TGTGCCAGCTCGGGCGGGTCCTACGAGCAGTACTTC.

V and J are TRBV7-2 and TRBJ2-2; D uncertain. The CDR3 extends over 13 amino acids. Trimming removed 5 bases from V and 6 bases from J, with 10 bases in between. Germline V gene lookup returns CDR1 SGHTA and CDR2 FQGNSA. The DNA for the CDR3 is TGTGCCAGCAGCGCCGGCGTACCCGGGGAGCTGTTTTTT. Its translation is CASSAGVPGELFF.

The genes are TRBV28 and TRBJ2-5, with D perhaps TRBD1 (6 bases). CDR1 is MDHEN, CDR2 SYDVKM, per germline. The CDR3 has 15 amino acids. V lost 4 bases and J 4 bases, leaving 16 bases between the germline ends. For the CDR3, the DNA is TGTGCCAGCAGTTCCCGGCAGGGGTTACGAGAGACCCAGTACTTC. Protein: CASSSRQGLRETQYF.

V and J are TRBV20-1 and TRBJ1-5; TRBD1 is a possible D gene (5 bases). The CDR3 contains 14 residues. V was trimmed by 5 bases and J by 5 bases, leaving 16 bases between them. Germline V gene sequence: CDR1 DFQATT, CDR2 SNEGSKA (reference sequence). In nucleotides, the CDR3 is TGCAGTGCTCGAACAGGAGGCGAATATCAGCCCCAGCATTTT. It yields the protein CSARTGGEYQPQHF.